This TCR beta chain was documented in a study of CD8 T cells in Susac syndrome. A quantity of about 0.5 to 1 ug RNA underwent reverse transcription using random hexamers. TCRdb reprocessed the immunoSEQ multiplex PCR reads with MiXCR, giving one entry per CDR3 protein. The sample consists of about 300,000 distinct CDR3 sequences, roughly 85% of them appearing once. CDR3 length equals 14 residues. The germline CDR1 and CDR2 sequences are SGHDN and FVKESK. V was clipped by 1 base and J by 0 bases, with 6 bases between them. Sequences were obtained from CD8+ T cells from PBMCs. The sequence was collected from a human donor with multiple sclerosis. The chain employs TRBV14 and TRBJ1-1; D remains unclear. CDR3 loop: CASSQVHLNTEAFF. DNA of the CDR3: TGTGCCAGCAGCCAAGTTCACCTGAACACTGAAGCTTTCTTT.